The 32 T cell receptor beta chains in this list originate from one sample, sequenced in a study of identical twins. TCRdb used MiXCR to reprocess the 5' RACE reads, holding one entry per CDR3 protein. The table has some 600,000 distinct CDR3 sequences, 7.1% seen once. The sample also formed part of further work on yellow fever vaccine responses in identical twins.

Specimen: PBMCs. The receptors come from a woman aged 18-29 years in good health.

The genes are TRBV6-1 and TRBJ2-3; 10 bases align to TRBD2. CDR1 and CDR2 from the germline V gene are MNHNS and SASEGT. This CDR3 comprises 15 residues. The J segment lost 5 bases and the V segment lost 8 bases, leaving 10 bases of the junction unmatched. The CDR3 loop reads CASRTAGGPGDTQYF. CDR3 sequence (DNA): TGTGCCAGCCGCACAGCGGGGGGGCCGGGAGATACGCAGTATTTT.

This clonotype was observed a few times. V is TRBV28 and J is TRBJ2-7, with D possibly being TRBD1 or TRBD2 (5 bases each). Trimming removed 5 bases from V and 2 bases from J, with 13 bases in between. The CDR3 sequence is 14 residues long. CDR1 and CDR2 (germline): MDHEN, SYDVKM. CDR3 DNA: TGTGCCAGCAGTGGGGGACGGAGTGCCTACGAGCAGTACTTC. Translated, it gives CASSGGRSAYEQYF. The entire variable domain, with the rest obtained from reference TRBV28 and TRBJ2-7, is as follows: DVKVTQSSRYLVKRTGEKVFLECVQDMDHENMFWYRQDPGLGLRLIYFSYDVKMKEKGDIPEGYSVSREKKERFSLILESASTNQTSMYLCASSGGRSAYEQYFGPGTRLTVT.

This clonotype was observed a handful of times. The rearrangement links TRBV11-1 to TRBJ1-6, with 8 positions matching TRBD1. CDR1 and CDR2 from the germline V gene are SGHAT and FQDESV (reference sequence). The CDR3 spans 15 residues. V lost 3 bases, J lost 7 bases, and 5 bases stayed unmatched. CDR3 loop: CASSLRQGANSPLHF. DNA of the CDR3: TGTGCCAGCAGCTTGCGGCAGGGGGCCAATTCACCCCTCCACTTT.

The sample holds many counts of this clonotype. The V and J genes are TRBV10-3 and TRBJ2-3; tentatively, D is TRBD1 (6 bases). Trimming removed 3 bases from V and 5 bases from J, with 12 bases in between. The CDR3 extends over 14 amino acids. Germline-derived CDR1 and CDR2 are ENHRY and SYGVKD. CDR3 sequence: CAISEWGPRDTQYF. The DNA of the CDR3 is TGTGCCATCAGTGAATGGGGGCCCAGAGATACGCAGTATTTT.

V is TRBV14 and J is TRBJ1-1; the D gene is possibly TRBD1 (6 bases). The CDR3 length is 13 residues. CDR1 is SGHDN, CDR2 FVKESK, per germline. V was cut by 6 bases and J by 3 bases, with 11 bases left in between. CDR3 region: CASRYRADTEAFF. The CDR3 region has the DNA TGTGCCAGCAGGTACAGGGCGGACACTGAAGCTTTCTTT.

The chain uses TRBV27 and TRBJ1-1; 8 bases fit TRBD1. Trimming took 5 bases from V and 5 from J; bases not matched to a gene: 16. The CDR3 spans 17 residues. Germline CDR1 and CDR2: MNHEY and SMNVEV (reference sequence). The CDR3 sequence is CASSTLTRTGSRTEAFF. CDR3 nucleotides: TGTGCCAGCAGTACACTTACACGGACAGGGAGTAGGACTGAAGCTTTCTTT.

This chain links TRBV5-5 with TRBJ1-5; tentative D call: TRBD1 (5 bases). The CDR3 extends over 16 amino acids. Trimming took 1 base from V and 1 from J, leaving 12 bases between them. Looked up from germline, CDR1 is SGHKS and CDR2 is YYEKEE (reference sequence). This chain's CDR3 is CASSLTWQGSNQPQHF. CDR3 coding DNA: TGTGCCAGCAGCTTGACCTGGCAGGGAAGCAATCAGCCCCAGCATTTT.

The chain combines TRBV7-2 with TRBJ2-7; TRBD1 matches at 10 bases. In germline, CDR1 is SGHTA, CDR2 FQGNSA. CDR3 length: 17 residues. The CDR3 region is CASSLAGTGELAYERYV. CDR3 sequence (DNA): TGTGCCAGCAGCTTAGCGGGGACAGGGGAACTTGCTTACGAGCGGTACGTC.

Here the CDR3 DNA reads TGTGCTAGTGGTTTGACGGGTGGGGGGCGCGACTATGGCTACACCTTC. This translates into CASGLTGGGRDYGYTF. The J gene is TRBJ1-2, the V gene TRBV12-5; maybe TRBD1 (6 bases). Per the germline V gene, CDR1 is LGHNT and CDR2 is FRNRAP. Trimming pared 2 bases from V and 3 bases from J, leaving 16 bases between. The CDR3 length is 16 residues.

The chain carries TRBV27 and TRBJ2-2; 7 bases match TRBD1. V lost 5 bases and J lost 6; bases outside the gene matches: 3. Germline V lookup: CDR1 MNHEY, CDR2 SMNVEV (reference sequence). The CDR3 runs to 13 residues. In nucleotides, the CDR3 is TGTGCCAGCAGTACAGGGGAAGCCGGGGAGCTGTTTTTT. Translation: CASSTGEAGELFF.

The table lists this clonotype with a few counts. The chain joins TRBV10-1 to TRBJ2-5, with 9 nucleotides matching TRBD2. CDR1 is WNHNN and CDR2 is SYGVQD in the germline V gene (reference sequence). The J segment lost 3 bases and the V segment lost 4 bases, leaving 0 bases of the junction unmatched. The length of the CDR3 is 13 residues. The CDR3 bases are TGCGCCAGCAGTGGACTAGCGGAAGAGACCCAGTACTTC. It codes for CASSGLAEETQYF.

This clonotype was seen repeatedly, ten times or more. The chain recombines TRBV15 with TRBJ2-1, with no clear D. V was shortened by 4 bases and J by 3 bases, with 4 bases between the two germline ends. The CDR3 is 12 residues long. Germline V lookup: CDR1 LNHNV, CDR2 YYDKDF (reference sequence). This chain's CDR3 is CATSTGYNEQFF. The CDR3 coding sequence is TGTGCCACCAGCACAGGCTACAATGAGCAGTTCTTC.

In this sample, this clonotype turned up many times. The V gene is TRBV4-1, the J gene TRBJ1-1; no reliable D call. The germline V gene encodes CDR1 MGHRA and CDR2 YSYEKL. This CDR3 contains 11 residues. Trimming left V 0 bases short and J 10 bases short, with 6 bases between. The chain's CDR3 is CASSQDRGAFF. CDR3 DNA sequence: TGCGCCAGCAGCCAAGATCGGGGAGCTTTCTTT.

The chain employs TRBV2 and TRBJ1-4; 9 bases fit TRBD1. The CDR3 covers 16 residues. Germline CDR1 is SNHLY and CDR2 is FYNNEI. V dropped 6 bases and J dropped 8; count of bases not matched to a gene: 13. CDR3 coding DNA: TGTGCCAGCAGGGTCAGACAGGGGGTCCTCGGGGAAAAACTGTTTTTT. Translating gives CASRVRQGVLGEKLFF.

This clonotype has only a few counts. The chain is built from TRBV12-3 or TRBV12-4 and TRBJ1-1; D gene unclear. Trimming cost V 3 bases and J 1 base, with 12 bases left between them. The CDR3 is made up of 15 amino acids. In DNA form, the CDR3 reads TGTGCCAGCAGTTTTACAAGAACGCGGAACACTGAAGCTTTCTTT. This translates into CASSFTRTRNTEAFF.

This clonotype was counted between two and nine times. This chain links TRBV13 with TRBJ2-5, with TRBD1 matching 7 bases. The germline gives CDR1 PRHDT, CDR2 FYEKMQ (reference sequence). The CDR3 is 14 residues long. Losses at the gene ends were 5 bases for V and 3 bases for J; bases not matched to a gene: 6. CDR3 DNA: TGTGCCAGCAGCGGCGACAGGGTGGAAGAGACCCAGTACTTC. Its protein is CASSGDRVEETQYF.

The chain links TRBV20-1 to TRBJ2-1; no clear D. Trimming removed 5 bases from V and 7 bases from J, with 12 bases in between. Germline CDR1 reads DFQATT; CDR2 reads SNEGSKA (reference sequence). CDR3 length: 12 residues. The CDR3 sequence is CSAAPRGNEQFF. The CDR3 DNA follows: TGCAGTGCTGCCCCCCGAGGTAATGAGCAGTTCTTC.

The rearrangement links TRBV29-1 to TRBJ2-7; D gene unclear. This CDR3 comprises 12 residues. The ends were cut back, 2 bases at V and 5 bases at J, with 10 bases in the middle. CDR1 is SQVTM and CDR2 is ANQGSEA in the germline V gene. The CDR3, as DNA: TGCAGCGTTGAAACATTCGCTAACGAGCAGTACTTC. This translates into CSVETFANEQYF.

The chain has TRBV5-1 and TRBJ1-1, with D tentatively TRBD1 (5 bases). V lost 2 bases and J lost 3, with 17 bases in between. The CDR3 length is 16 residues. Germline V gene data show CDR1 as SGHRS and CDR2 as YFSETQ. The CDR3 reads CASSLGAVLGDTEAFF. CDR3 DNA sequence: TGCGCCAGCAGCTTAGGGGCCGTCCTTGGGGACACTGAAGCTTTCTTT. Combining the CDR3 with reference TRBV5-1 and TRBJ1-1 gives the whole variable domain KAGVTQTPRYLIKTRGQQVTLSCSPISGHRSVSWYQQTPGQGLQFLFEYFSETQRNKGNFPGRFSGRQFSNSRSEMNVSTLELGDSALYLCASSLGAVLGDTEAFFGQGTRLTVV.

The chain has TRBV10-3 and TRBJ1-1; TRBD1 might be the D (6 bases). Trimming shortened V by 3 bases and J by 7 bases, and 15 bases separated the two germline ends. Germline V gene sequence: CDR1 ENHRY, CDR2 SYGVKD. CDR3 length: 14 amino acids. CDR3 DNA: TGTGCCATCAGTGACACCCCCGGGACAAGTGAAGCTTTCTTT. Translated, it gives CAISDTPGTSEAFF.

This clonotype was counted between two and nine times. The rearrangement links TRBV11-1 to TRBJ2-3; 13 nucleotides line up with TRBD2. The V and J ends lost 2 bases and 0 bases, in that order; junction bases with no gene match: 5. This CDR3 has 18 residues. Germline CDR1 SGHAT, CDR2 FQDESV (reference sequence). The CDR3 DNA reads as TGTGCCAGCAGCTTATCCACTAGCGGGGGGGCTAGCACAGATACGCAGTATTTT. Its translation: CASSLSTSGGASTDTQYF.

With regard to this clonotype: A much larger clone differs from this one at a single base, so this may be a read error. The chain joins TRBV10-3 to TRBJ2-1, with D perhaps TRBD2 (5 bases). Germline CDR1 and CDR2: ENHRY and SYGVKD. The V gene lost 0 bases and the J gene lost 9 bases, with 9 bases spanning the gap. The CDR3 runs 13 residues. Written as DNA, the CDR3 is TGTGCCATCAGTGAGTCACCGGGGAGTGAGCAGTTCTTC. It is translated as CAISESPGSEQFF.

This clonotype occurred a few times. J is TRBJ2-7 and V is TRBV20-1; D gene uncertain. The CDR3 contains 11 residues. The V gene's germline CDR1 is DFQATT and CDR2 SNEGSKA (reference sequence). Trimming took 6 bases from V and 4 from J, leaving 10 bases between them. For the CDR3, the DNA is TGCAGTGCGCGGACCATTTACGAGCAGTACTTC. Amino acid sequence: CSARTIYEQYF.

This clonotype appeared many times. This chain connects TRBV4-2 to TRBJ1-3; no reliable D call. CDR1 and CDR2 from the germline V gene are LGHNA and YNFKEQ. V was clipped by 0 bases and J by 8 bases, with 11 bases between them. The CDR3 is 14 amino acids. The chain's CDR3 is CASSQDRALDTIYF. The DNA for the CDR3 is TGTGCCAGCAGCCAAGACAGAGCCTTAGACACCATATATTTT.

The chain employs TRBV12-3 or TRBV12-4 and TRBJ2-1; D unclear. This CDR3 has 15 amino acids. Trimming cost V 3 bases and J 7 bases, with 16 bases left between them. The CDR3 here is CASSFGDNLGNEQFF. As DNA, the CDR3 is TGTGCCAGCAGTTTCGGCGATAACCTTGGTAATGAGCAGTTCTTC.

This clonotype has just a few counts. The chain couples TRBV25-1 to TRBJ2-2; 7 bases map to TRBD1. V lost 7 bases, J lost 0 bases, and 14 bases stayed unmatched. This CDR3 contains 18 residues. The V gene's germline CDR1 is MGHDK and CDR2 SYGVNS. As DNA, the CDR3 is TGTGCCAGCATAAACAGGGGATCAGGTTTTTCGAACACCGGGGAGCTGTTTTTT. It encodes CASINRGSGFSNTGELFF.

This clonotype was seen repeatedly, ten times or more. Here the CDR3 reads CAISRLAGLLYNEQFF. The CDR3 nucleotides read TGTGCCATCAGCCGACTAGCGGGGTTACTCTACAATGAGCAGTTCTTC. The chain couples TRBV10-3 to TRBJ2-1, with TRBD2 matching 11 bases. V was clipped by 6 bases and J by 3 bases; unmatched bases: 7. The CDR3 has 16 amino acids. Per germline, CDR1 ENHRY and CDR2 SYGVKD.

This clonotype was observed at least ten times. J is TRBJ2-3 and V is TRBV27, with D hard to call. The V end was cut by 1 base, the J end by 0 bases, with 5 bases between. CDR3 length equals 14 residues. CDR1 is MNHEY, CDR2 SMNVEV, per germline (reference sequence). The CDR3 reads CASSLWQSTDTQYF. CDR3 bases: TGTGCCAGCAGTTTATGGCAGAGCACAGATACGCAGTATTTT.

This clonotype appeared many times. This chain connects TRBV29-1 to TRBJ2-3; tentative D call: TRBD1 (6 bases). This CDR3 contains 18 residues. Germline V gene data show CDR1 as SQVTM and CDR2 as ANQGSEA. Trimming took off 3 bases at V and 2 bases at J, with 24 bases between the two ends. The CDR3 spells CSVDPSRPDRRPTDTQYF. The CDR3 DNA reads TGCAGCGTTGACCCATCTCGACCTGACAGGAGACCCACAGATACGCAGTATTTT.

In this sample, this clonotype turned up a few times. The CDR3 region is CASSPRHPYEQYF. CDR3 coding DNA: TGCGCCAGCAGCCCTAGACACCCCTACGAGCAGTACTTC. This sequence joins TRBV5-1 and TRBJ2-7; no reliable D call. The CDR3 has 13 residues. Trimming took 4 bases from V and 2 from J, leaving 10 bases between them. Germline CDR1 reads SGHRS; CDR2 reads YFSETQ.

J is TRBJ1-4 and V is TRBV27; the D gene is possibly TRBD1 (5 bases). CDR3 length: 16 residues. The germline V and J ends were trimmed by 6 bases and 7 bases, with 21 bases remaining between them. Germline V gene data show CDR1 as MNHEY and CDR2 as SMNVEV (reference sequence). The CDR3 coding sequence is TGTGCCAGCAGCTCTTATAAGCAGGGATTGGGTGAAAAACTGTTTTTT. This translates into CASSSYKQGLGEKLFF.

In regard to this clonotype: No conserved phenylalanine or tryptophan ends this CDR3, so it is likely a read error. CDR3 in amino acids: CSARTETSSSYEQYY. CDR3 in DNA: TGCAGTGCTAGGACCGAGACTAGTAGCTCCTACGAGCAGTACTAC. V and J are TRBV20-1 and TRBJ2-7; a weak D match, TRBD2 (6 bases). This CDR3 comprises 15 residues. V gave up 3 bases and J gave up 0 bases, with 15 bases separating them. Germline CDR1 is DFQATT and CDR2 is SNEGSKA (reference sequence).